Shown below are 26 T cell receptor beta chains from a single sample sequenced in a study of blood T cell repertoires in COVID-19. Measured with immunoSEQ multiplex PCR; TCRdb has only the in-frame clones, and not every one. The sample consists of under 350,000 clones, around 86% of them appearing once. Sequencing used PBMCs or T cells enriched from blood (not recorded which). All receptors come from a woman between 40 and 55 years old who had recovered from COVID-19.

The rearrangement links TRBV4-1 to TRBJ2-7; 10 bases line up with TRBD2. Looked up from germline, CDR1 is MGHRA and CDR2 is YSYEKL. The CDR3 covers 16 residues. Trimming took 5 bases from V and 0 from J; bases not matched to a gene: 7. The CDR3 protein is CASSYLLAGGSYEQYF. As DNA, the CDR3 is TGCGCCAGCAGCTACCTATTAGCGGGGGGCTCCTACGAGCAGTACTTC.

The chain uses TRBV30 and TRBJ2-2; a possible D gene is TRBD2 (5 bases). V was clipped by 7 bases and J by 8 bases, with 20 bases between them. Germline V gene data show CDR1 as GTSNPN and CDR2 as SVGIG (reference sequence). There are 14 residues in the CDR3. CDR3: CAFLPRGVLGELFF. The DNA of the CDR3 is TGTGCCTTCCTACCTCGGGGAGTCCTTGGGGAGCTGTTTTTT. Complete variable domain (other parts from reference TRBV30 and TRBJ2-2): SQTIHQWPATLVQPVGSPLSLECTVEGTSNPNLYWYRQAAGRGLQLLFYSVGIGQISSEVPQNLSASRPQDRQFILSSKKLLLSDSGFYLCAFLPRGVLGELFFGEGSRLTVL.

The chain combines TRBV30 with TRBJ1-5, with 8 bases aligning to TRBD1. Trimming cost V 5 bases and J 7 bases; bases outside gene matches: 19. The V gene's germline CDR1 is GTSNPN and CDR2 SVGIG (reference sequence). The CDR3 length is 17 residues. As DNA, the CDR3 is TGTGCCTGGTCCAAATCAACCTCATACAGGGGGAGCCAGCCCCAGCATTTT. It specifies CAWSKSTSYRGSQPQHF.

This sequence joins TRBV5-1 and TRBJ1-1; tentatively, D is TRBD1 (5 bases). Per the germline V gene, CDR1 is SGHRS and CDR2 is YFSETQ. The length of the CDR3 is 17 residues. V was trimmed by 0 bases and J by 0 bases, leaving 15 bases between them. The CDR3 protein is CASSLGLGDSMNTEAFF. The CDR3, as DNA: TGCGCCAGCAGCTTGGGCCTGGGGGACTCAATGAACACTGAAGCTTTCTTT. Full variable domain (outside the CDR3, taken from reference TRBV5-1 and TRBJ1-1): KAGVTQTPRYLIKTRGQQVTLSCSPISGHRSVSWYQQTPGQGLQFLFEYFSETQRNKGNFPGRFSGRQFSNSRSEMNVSTLELGDSALYLCASSLGLGDSMNTEAFFGQGTRLTVV.

The chain combines TRBV4-3 with TRBJ2-7; 7 bases map to TRBD2. The CDR3 extends over 16 amino acids. The germline V gene encodes CDR1 LGHNA and CDR2 YSLEER. V shed 4 bases and J 4 bases; nucleotides not matched to a gene: 13. The CDR3 DNA sequence: TGCGCCAGCAGCCGGTATAATAGTGCGGGAGAATACGAGCAGTACTTC. Protein product: CASSRYNSAGEYEQYF.

The chain recombines TRBV29-1 with TRBJ2-3, with TRBD2 matching 12 bases. V lost 4 bases, J lost 5 bases, and 16 bases stayed unmatched. Germline V lookup: CDR1 SQVTM, CDR2 ANQGSEA. This CDR3 has 18 amino acids. CDR3 nucleotide sequence: TGCAGCGTTGCAACGACCCCAGGACTAGCGGGGACCCTAGATACGCAGTATTTT. Translated: CSVATTPGLAGTLDTQYF.

This chain connects TRBV9 to TRBJ2-2; D possibly corresponds to TRBD2 (6 bases). The ends were cut back, 2 bases at V and 0 bases at J, with 8 bases in the middle. The CDR3 extends over 15 amino acids. Germline V CDR1 and CDR2: SGDLS, YYNGEE. The CDR3 DNA reads TGTGCCAGCAGCGTTTTAGCGGCGAACACCGGGGAGCTGTTTTTT. This translates into CASSVLAANTGELFF. The whole variable domain, remainder taken from reference TRBV9 and TRBJ2-2, is DSGVTQTPKHLITATGQRVTLRCSPRSGDLSVYWYQQSLDQGLQFLIQYYNGEERAKGNILERFSAQQFPDLHSELNLSSLELGDSALYFCASSVLAANTGELFFGEGSRLTVL.

The rearrangement uses TRBV27 and TRBJ1-2; 7 nucleotides match TRBD1. The V segment lost 6 bases and the J segment 4 bases; nucleotides outside the gene matches: 11. Per germline, CDR1 MNHEY and CDR2 SMNVEV (reference sequence). The CDR3 is made up of 15 amino acids. The CDR3 sequence is CASRTNRGSGYGYTF. DNA of the CDR3: TGTGCCAGCAGGACAAACAGGGGTAGTGGCTATGGCTACACCTTC.

This rearrangement joins TRBV6-5 to TRBJ2-5; a possible D gene is TRBD1 (6 bases). Germline V gene data show CDR1 as MNHEY and CDR2 as SVGAGI. The CDR3 loop spans 15 amino acids. V lost 8 bases and J 4 bases, leaving 20 bases between the germline ends. CDR3 residues: CASGPIGVGAETQYF. In DNA, the CDR3 is TGTGCCAGCGGCCCTATTGGTGTGGGGGCAGAGACCCAGTACTTC.

This clone appeared a single time. Here the CDR3 reads CASSPQGVNTEAFF. CDR3 sequence (DNA): TGTGCCAGCAGCCCCCAGGGGGTGAACACTGAAGCTTTCTTT. The gene calls are TRBV7-2 and TRBJ1-1, with 7 bases aligning to TRBD1. V shed 5 bases, J shed 0 bases, and the junction held 3 bases outside the gene matches. This CDR3 spans 14 amino acids. Germline values: CDR1 SGHTA, CDR2 FQGNSA.

The V call is TRBV7-9, the J call TRBJ1-1; D is unresolved. Germline V gives CDR1 SEHNR, CDR2 FQNEAQ (reference sequence). V was cut by 5 bases and J by 0 bases, with 13 bases left in between. The CDR3 is 15 residues long. CDR3 region: CASSPSGRVNTEAFF. DNA for the CDR3: TGTGCCAGCAGCCCCAGCGGACGGGTGAACACTGAAGCTTTCTTT.

This clone has a handful of counts. The V and J genes are TRBV12-3 or TRBV12-4 and TRBJ1-1, with D possibly matching TRBD1 (5 bases). This CDR3 contains 13 residues. Trimming pared 8 bases from V and 5 bases from J, leaving 15 bases between. In DNA form, the CDR3 reads TGTGCCAGCTCGCTAGGGGTGTTAACTGAAGCTTTCTTT. Amino acids: CASSLGVLTEAFF.

For the CDR3, the DNA is TGCAGCGCGACCCCTAACGGGATGGTTAATGAGCAGTTCTTC. Its protein is CSATPNGMVNEQFF. This chain uses TRBV29-1 with TRBJ2-1, with D tentatively TRBD2 (5 bases). The V and J ends lost 7 bases and 7 bases respectively, with 20 bases between them. This CDR3 spans 14 amino acids. The germline V gene has CDR1 SQVTM and CDR2 ANQGSEA.

The chain combines TRBV5-1 with TRBJ2-3, with TRBD2 matching 14 bases. The CDR3 is made up of 17 amino acids. The V and J ends lost 4 bases and 2 bases, in that order; junction bases with no gene match: 6. Per germline, CDR1 SGHRS and CDR2 YFSETQ. The CDR3: CASSAGTSGGVTDTQYF. CDR3 bases: TGCGCCAGCAGCGCGGGGACTAGCGGGGGAGTCACAGATACGCAGTATTTT. Filled out from reference TRBV5-1 and TRBJ2-3, the complete variable domain reads KAGVTQTPRYLIKTRGQQVTLSCSPISGHRSVSWYQQTPGQGLQFLFEYFSETQRNKGNFPGRFSGRQFSNSRSEMNVSTLELGDSALYLCASSAGTSGGVTDTQYFGPGTRLTVL.

The sample holds one count of this clone. This rearrangement joins TRBV18 to TRBJ1-4; D not certain. The CDR3 is 15 amino acids. The V end lost 6 bases, the J end lost 0 bases, and 11 bases lay between the germline ends. Germline lookup yields CDR1 KGHSH and CDR2 LQKENI. For the CDR3, the DNA is TGTGCCAGCTCCCCGAGCCGTGCAACTAATGAAAAACTGTTTTTT. Protein product: CASSPSRATNEKLFF.

The chain links TRBV7-8 to TRBJ1-2, with a tentative D call TRBD1 (6 bases). This CDR3 is 15 amino acids long. The germline V and J ends were trimmed by 1 base and 4 bases, with 13 bases remaining between them. Germline assignment: CDR1 SGHVS and CDR2 FQNEAQ. CDR3 in DNA: TGTGCCAGCAGCTTAGGACAGGCCGCTAGCTATGGCTACACCTTC. This encodes CASSLGQAASYGYTF.

The chain carries TRBV5-1 and TRBJ2-7, with TRBD1 matching 9 bases. The V segment lost 0 bases and the J segment 3 bases; nucleotides outside the gene matches: 7. Germline V gives CDR1 SGHRS, CDR2 YFSETQ. This CDR3 spans 16 amino acids. This CDR3 is CASSLGGTGLRYEQYF. CDR3 nucleotide sequence: TGCGCCAGCAGCTTGGGGGGGACAGGGCTTCGCTACGAGCAGTACTTC.

The rearrangement uses TRBV3-1 (or the pseudogene TRBV3-2) and TRBJ1-4; D unresolved. With 4 bases removed from V and 3 bases from J, the gap between germline ends came to 24 bases. Germline V CDR1 and CDR2: LGHDT, YNNKEL (reference sequence). CDR3 length: 19 residues. Here the CDR3 DNA reads TGTGCCAGCAGCCCGGGGTCACCTTTCTTAGGGAATTCTAATGAAAAACTGTTTTTT. Its protein is CASSPGSPFLGNSNEKLFF.

The rearrangement links TRBV4-1 to TRBJ1-1, with TRBD1 matching over 7 bases. CDR3 size: 14 residues. The germline gives CDR1 MGHRA, CDR2 YSYEKL. V was clipped by 2 bases and J by 3 bases; unmatched bases: 3. This CDR3 reads CASSQLTGDTEAFF. For the CDR3, the DNA is TGCGCCAGCAGCCAACTTACAGGGGACACTGAAGCTTTCTTT.

V and J are TRBV27 and TRBJ2-2; 8 bases align to TRBD2. Germline V gives CDR1 MNHEY, CDR2 SMNVEV (reference sequence). This CDR3 region has 17 residues. Trimming took 10 bases from V and 3 from J; bases not matched to a gene: 16. CDR3 coding DNA: TGTGCCACCTCAAAAGCATGGACTAGCAAGGACACCGGGGAGCTGTTTTTT. This encodes CATSKAWTSKDTGELFF.

The chain couples TRBV5-1 to TRBJ1-4; D not resolved. Germline assignment: CDR1 SGHRS and CDR2 YFSETQ. The CDR3 totals 15 residues. The V and J ends lost 1 base and 0 bases respectively, with 7 bases between them. CDR3 sequence: CASSLFLATNEKLFF. In DNA, the CDR3 is TGCGCCAGCAGCTTGTTTCTTGCAACTAATGAAAAACTGTTTTTT.

This chain links TRBV5-1 with TRBJ2-2; TRBD2 matches 12 bases. The CDR3 length is 14 residues. Per the germline V gene, CDR1 is SGHRS and CDR2 is YFSETQ. The ends lost 7 bases at V and 4 bases at J; junction bases unmatched: 2. CDR3 in amino acids: CASWTSGATGELFF. CDR3 sequence (DNA): TGCGCCAGCTGGACTAGCGGGGCCACCGGGGAGCTGTTTTTT. The full variable domain, completed using reference TRBV5-1 and TRBJ2-2, is KAGVTQTPRYLIKTRGQQVTLSCSPISGHRSVSWYQQTPGQGLQFLFEYFSETQRNKGNFPGRFSGRQFSNSRSEMNVSTLELGDSALYLCASWTSGATGELFFGEGSRLTVL.

The rearrangement links TRBV6-1 to TRBJ1-4; TRBD1 might be the D (5 bases). The V and J ends lost 0 bases and 7 bases respectively, with 9 bases between them. The CDR3 has 14 residues. Germline lookup yields CDR1 MNHNS and CDR2 SASEGT. In DNA form, the CDR3 reads TGTGCCAGCAGTGAAGCGGACAATCGTGAAAAACTGTTTTTT. This sequence encodes CASSEADNREKLFF.

The chain recombines TRBV21-1 with TRBJ1-1; the D call of TRBD1 is as the table states it, not checked on the DNA. TRBV21-1 is a pseudogene segment. CDR3 size: 13 residues. The CDR3 sequence is CASNVDSNTEAFF. DNA for the CDR3: TGTGCCAGCAACGTGGACAGCAACACTGAAGCTTTCTTT.

V is TRBV19 and J is TRBJ1-1; 8 positions match TRBD1. Looked up from germline, CDR1 is LNHDA and CDR2 is SQIVND (reference sequence). V lost 3 bases to trimming and J lost 5 bases; unmatched junction nucleotides: 8. The CDR3 is 15 residues long. Here the CDR3 reads CASSMYQGAKTEAFF. CDR3 DNA: TGTGCCAGTAGTATGTATCAGGGGGCGAAAACTGAAGCTTTCTTT.

This clone appeared a single time. The V call is TRBV6-5, the J call TRBJ2-7, with 10 nucleotides matching TRBD2. V lost 10 bases and J lost 2; bases outside the gene matches: 11. The CDR3 spans 15 residues. Germline V gives CDR1 MNHEY, CDR2 SVGAGI. This chain's CDR3 is CATYYPSGGAYEQYF. CDR3 DNA: TGTGCCACTTACTACCCTAGCGGGGGAGCCTACGAGCAGTACTTC.